The rows below give T cell receptor beta chains drawn from one sample of a study of blood T cell repertoires in COVID-19. Sequenced by immunoSEQ multiplex PCR; TCRdb stores in-frame clones only, minus some. The table records 200,000 to 250,000 clones, about three quarters of them present only once. The sequencing input was peripheral blood. These TCRs come from a woman aged 65 to 85 with acute or convalescent COVID-19. CDR3s include the opening cysteine and the closing phenylalanine or tryptophan. The D gene is left open where the match is weak. Clone size appears in some rows only: once, few, many, or a class for an expanded clone.

J: TRBJ1-2; D: .; length: 12; V: TRBV2; size: .; CDR3: CASRVTGHGYTF; DNA: TGTGCCAGCAGAGTTACAGGGCATGGCTACACCTTC
J: TRBJ1-2; D: TRBD1; length: 11; V: TRBV20-1; size: once; CDR3: CSASSGTGVFF; DNA: TGCAGTGCTTCTTCCGGGACAGGGGTTTTCTTC
J: TRBJ1-4; D: .; length: 15; V: TRBV2; size: few; CDR3: CASSARQGTTEKLFF; DNA: TGTGCCAGCAGTGCTCGCCAGGGGACGACGGAAAAACTGTTTTTT
J: TRBJ2-1; D: TRBD2; length: 14; V: TRBV14; size: few; CDR3: CASGAGGPWDEQFF; DNA: TGTGCCAGCGGAGCGGGAGGCCCGTGGGATGAGCAGTTCTTC
J: TRBJ1-5; D: .; length: 17; V: TRBV15; size: .; CDR3: CATSRAWEGAGNQPQHF; DNA: TGTGCCACCAGCAGAGCATGGGAGGGAGCGGGCAATCAGCCCCAGCATTTT
J: TRBJ1-5; D: .; length: 17; V: TRBV28; size: once; CDR3: CASSSQSVRRGYQPQHF; DNA: TGTGCCAGCAGTTCCCAATCGGTGAGGAGGGGCTATCAGCCCCAGCATTTT
J: TRBJ1-1; D: .; length: 12; V: TRBV6-6; size: .; CDR3: CASSYGAEAAFF; DNA: TGTGCCAGCAGTTACGGGGCAGAGGCCGCTTTCTTT
J: TRBJ1-6; D: .; length: 14; V: TRBV28; size: once; CDR3: CASSFYGGESPLHF; DNA: TGTGCCAGCAGTTTTTACGGGGGGGAGTCACCCCTCCACTTT
J: TRBJ2-1; D: TRBD2; length: 15; V: TRBV3-1/TRBV3-2; size: .; CDR3: CASSTSGGPYNEQFF; DNA: TGTGCCAGCAGCACGTCGGGAGGGCCCTACAATGAGCAGTTCTTC
J: TRBJ1-5; D: TRBD1; length: 14; V: TRBV6-6; size: .; CDR3: CASRSRGPDQPQHF; DNA: TGTGCCAGCAGAAGTAGGGGGCCCGATCAGCCCCAGCATTTT
J: TRBJ2-7; D: .; length: 12; V: TRBV10-3; size: .; CDR3: CAISEFRDEQYF; DNA: TGTGCCATCAGTGAGTTCCGGGACGAGCAGTACTTC
J: TRBJ2-3; D: .; length: 15; V: TRBV7-3; size: .; CDR3: CASSLTPGVTDTQYF; DNA: TGTGCCAGCAGCTTAACGCCGGGGGTTACAGATACGCAGTATTTT
J: TRBJ2-7; D: TRBD1; length: 14; V: TRBV6-6; size: .; CDR3: CASSYGDRGVEQYF; DNA: TGTGCCAGCAGTTACGGGGACAGGGGTGTCGAGCAGTACTTC
J: TRBJ1-6; D: TRBD1; length: 16; V: TRBV18; size: .; CDR3: CASSPGQGAYNSPLHF; DNA: TGTGCCAGCTCACCTGGGCAGGGGGCATATAATTCACCCCTCCACTTT
J: TRBJ1-2; D: TRBD1; length: 16; V: TRBV27; size: .; CDR3: CASSRDRAYTIDGYTF; DNA: TGTGCCAGCAGTCGGGACAGGGCCTATACCATCGATGGCTACACCTTC
J: TRBJ1-3; D: .; length: 13; V: TRBV11-2; size: .; CDR3: CASSFRRDGVLYF; DNA: TGTGCCAGCAGCTTCAGACGCGACGGAGTATTATATTTT
J: TRBJ2-7; D: TRBD2; length: 15; V: TRBV14; size: .; CDR3: CASSQGLAGPYEQYF; DNA: TGTGCCAGCAGCCAAGGGCTAGCGGGACCCTACGAGCAGTACTTC
J: TRBJ1-1; D: .; length: 14; V: TRBV5-8; size: .; CDR3: CASSFRDLNTEAFF; DNA: TGTGCCAGCAGCTTCCGAGATCTGAACACTGAAGCTTTCTTT
J: TRBJ2-2; D: TRBD1; length: 15; V: TRBV6-5; size: .; CDR3: CASSTRTGTTGELFF; DNA: TGTGCCAGCAGTACCCGGACAGGGACGACCGGGGAGCTGTTTTTT
J: TRBJ2-7; D: TRBD1; length: 16; V: TRBV5-1; size: .; CDR3: CASSLNQGQPDYEQYF; DNA: TGCGCCAGCAGCTTGAACCAGGGACAGCCTGACTACGAGCAGTACTTC
J: TRBJ1-1; D: .; length: 12; V: TRBV30; size: .; CDR3: CARQKGAAEAFF; DNA: TGTGCCCGACAAAAAGGGGCAGCCGAAGCTTTCTTT
J: TRBJ2-1; D: TRBD2; length: 14; V: TRBV19; size: once; CDR3: CASSMAGVFNEQFF; DNA: TGTGCCAGTAGTATGGCGGGAGTTTTCAATGAGCAGTTCTTC
J: TRBJ2-7; D: .; length: 12; V: TRBV6-6; size: .; CDR3: CASSAGGYEQYF; DNA: TGTGCCAGCAGTGCCGGGGGCTACGAGCAGTACTTC
J: TRBJ2-7; D: .; length: 13; V: TRBV28; size: .; CDR3: CASSYQGRGEQYF; DNA: TGTGCCAGCAGCTACCAGGGGAGAGGAGAGCAGTACTTC
J: TRBJ2-7; D: TRBD2; length: 13; V: TRBV30; size: .; CDR3: CAWRLAGLDEQYF; DNA: TGTGCCTGGCGTCTAGCGGGACTGGACGAGCAGTACTTC
J: TRBJ2-5; D: TRBD1; length: 16; V: TRBV9; size: .; CDR3: CASSPGQATYQETQYF; DNA: TGTGCCAGCAGCCCCGGACAGGCCACGTACCAAGAGACCCAGTACTTC
J: TRBJ2-5; D: TRBD1; length: 16; V: TRBV15; size: .; CDR3: CATSRVGGARQETQYF; DNA: TGTGCCACCAGCAGAGTAGGGGGCGCGCGCCAAGAGACCCAGTACTTC
J: TRBJ2-1; D: .; length: 16; V: TRBV27; size: .; CDR3: CASSSNRVPQYNEQFF; DNA: TGTGCCAGCAGTTCGAACAGGGTTCCTCAGTACAATGAGCAGTTCTTC
J: TRBJ1-6; D: TRBD1; length: 15; V: TRBV18; size: .; CDR3: CASSLGTGGDGPLHF; DNA: TGTGCCAGCTCCCTGGGGACAGGGGGCGATGGTCCCCTCCACTTT
J: TRBJ1-1; D: TRBD1; length: 15; V: TRBV24-1; size: once; CDR3: CATSDSRTGGTEAFF; DNA: TGTGCCACCAGTGATTCGAGAACAGGGGGCACTGAAGCTTTCTTT
J: TRBJ1-4; D: .; length: 15; V: TRBV5-6; size: few; CDR3: CASSHTGSESEKLFF; DNA: TGTGCCAGCAGCCATACCGGGTCAGAGAGTGAAAAACTGTTTTTT
J: TRBJ2-1; D: .; length: 13; V: TRBV12-3/TRBV12-4; size: .; CDR3: CASSLDSYNEQFF; DNA: TGTGCCAGCAGCTTGGACAGTTACAATGAGCAGTTCTTC